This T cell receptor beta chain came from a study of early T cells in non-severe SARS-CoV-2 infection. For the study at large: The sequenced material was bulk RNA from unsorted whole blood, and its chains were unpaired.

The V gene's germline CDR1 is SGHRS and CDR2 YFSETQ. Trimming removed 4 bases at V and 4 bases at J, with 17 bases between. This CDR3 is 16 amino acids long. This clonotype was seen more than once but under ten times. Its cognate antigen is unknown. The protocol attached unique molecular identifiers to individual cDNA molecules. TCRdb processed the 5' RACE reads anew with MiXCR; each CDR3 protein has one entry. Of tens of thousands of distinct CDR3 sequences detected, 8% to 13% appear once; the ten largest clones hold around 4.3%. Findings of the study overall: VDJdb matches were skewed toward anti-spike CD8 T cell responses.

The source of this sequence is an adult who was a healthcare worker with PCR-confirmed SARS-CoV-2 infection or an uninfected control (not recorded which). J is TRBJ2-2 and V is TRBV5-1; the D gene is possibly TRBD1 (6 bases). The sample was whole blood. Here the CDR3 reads CASSQTRDTITGELFF. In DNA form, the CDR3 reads TGCGCCAGCAGCCAAACCAGGGACACCATCACCGGGGAGCTGTTTTTT.